This T cell receptor (beta chain) was observed in a study of cytomegalovirus exposure and HLA in healthy donors. Researchers ran the PCR with 60 Vbeta and 13 Jbeta primers. The data were produced by immunoSEQ multiplex PCR, yet TCRdb's version contains in-frame clones alone and is incomplete. The table includes about 35,000 clones, about 80% detected once. Germline lookup yields CDR1 MNHEY and CDR2 SMNVEV (reference sequence). The length of the CDR3 is 17 residues. The V and J ends lost 0 bases and 0 bases respectively, with 12 bases between them. To note about this clone: The target antigen is unknown.

Whole-study results and caveats: The majority of CMV-associated TCR beta chains were reported as apparently HLA-restricted in a later analysis. Both high specificity and high sensitivity reportedly marked the classifier's diagnosis of cytomegalovirus status.

The chain has TRBV27 and TRBJ1-5; tentatively, D is TRBD1 (5 bases). The sequence was collected from a male donor in good health and CMV-seronegative. Material for sequencing was PBMCs. CDR3 in DNA: TGTGCCAGCAGTTTATCGGTCAGGGAAAGTAGCAATCAGCCCCAGCATTTT. As protein: CASSLSVRESSNQPQHF.